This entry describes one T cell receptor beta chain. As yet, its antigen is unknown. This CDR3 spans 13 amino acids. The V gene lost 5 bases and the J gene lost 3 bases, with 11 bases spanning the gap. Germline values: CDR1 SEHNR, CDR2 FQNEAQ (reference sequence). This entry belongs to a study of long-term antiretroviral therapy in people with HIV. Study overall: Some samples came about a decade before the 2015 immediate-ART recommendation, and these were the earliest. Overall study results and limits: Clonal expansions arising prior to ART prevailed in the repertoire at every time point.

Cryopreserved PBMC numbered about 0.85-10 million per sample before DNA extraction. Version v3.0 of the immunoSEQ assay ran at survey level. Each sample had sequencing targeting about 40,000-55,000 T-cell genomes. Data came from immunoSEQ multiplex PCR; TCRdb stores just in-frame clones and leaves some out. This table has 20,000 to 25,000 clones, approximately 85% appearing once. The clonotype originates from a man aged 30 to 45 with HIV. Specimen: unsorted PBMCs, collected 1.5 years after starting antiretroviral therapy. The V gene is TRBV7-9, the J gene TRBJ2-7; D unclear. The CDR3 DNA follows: TGTGCCAGCAGCAGAACAGCTTACTACGAGCAGTACTTC. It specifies CASSRTAYYEQYF. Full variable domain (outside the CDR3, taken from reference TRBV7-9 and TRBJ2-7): DTGVSQNPRHKITKRGQNVTFRCDPISEHNRLYWYRQTLGQGPEFLTYFQNEAQLEKSRLLSDRFSAERPKGSFSTLEIQRTEQGDSAMYLCASSRTAYYEQYFGPGTRLTVT.